The 25 T cell receptor beta chains presented below share a single source sample, sequenced in a study of OX40 agonist ivuxolimab in advanced cancers. Profiled with immunoSEQ multiplex PCR; TCRdb holds only in-frame clones, not every one. The sample shows about 58,000 clones, just over 85% of them seen only once. Source: CD4+ or CD8+ T cells sorted from blood, taken in a trial of the OX40 agonist ivuxolimab. These receptor sequences come from an adult with an advanced solid tumor such as melanoma, head and neck, liver or kidney cancer.

In its sample, this clone was seen a few times. This chain's CDR3 is CASSGESKNSPLHF. Here the CDR3 DNA reads TGTGCCAGCAGTGGGGAAAGCAAAAATTCACCCCTCCACTTT. The chain employs TRBV25-1 and TRBJ1-6; D is unresolved. The V end lost 4 bases, the J end lost 7 bases, and 11 bases lay between the germline ends. CDR1 and CDR2 from the germline V gene are MGHDK and SYGVNS. The CDR3 has 14 residues.

The CDR3: CAISETGQDYGYTF. Written as DNA, the CDR3 is TGTGCCATCAGTGAGACAGGACAAGACTATGGCTACACCTTC. The chain recombines TRBV10-3 with TRBJ1-2; D is perhaps TRBD1 (5 bases). Germline V gene lookup returns CDR1 ENHRY and CDR2 SYGVKD. V lost 2 bases to trimming and J lost 3 bases, with 10 bases between them. The CDR3 length is 14 residues.

V is TRBV6-1 and J is TRBJ2-1; TRBD1 might be the D (7 bases). The CDR3 contains 14 residues. With 6 bases removed from V and 3 bases from J, the gap between germline ends came to 12 bases. Germline CDR1 reads MNHNS; CDR2 reads SASEGT. CDR3 loop: CASSDRDFYNEQFF. CDR3 nucleotide sequence: TGTGCCAGCAGCGACAGGGACTTCTACAATGAGCAGTTCTTC.

J is TRBJ1-3 and V is TRBV19, with D tentatively TRBD1 (5 bases). This CDR3 has 16 residues. Germline assignment: CDR1 LNHDA and CDR2 SQIVND (reference sequence). With 0 bases removed from V and 2 bases from J, the gap between germline ends came to 11 bases. Written as DNA, the CDR3 is TGTGCCAGTAGTATAGAGGGACGTTCGGCTGGAAACACCATATATTTT. Translated: CASSIEGRSAGNTIYF.

The gene calls are TRBV7-9 and TRBJ1-1; perhaps TRBD1 as D (6 bases). Per the germline V gene, CDR1 is SEHNR and CDR2 is FQNEAQ (reference sequence). The CDR3 sequence is 15 residues long. V was cut by 2 bases and J by 11 bases, with 21 bases left in between. As DNA, the CDR3 is TGTGCCAGCAGCTTACCACAGGGCCCTTCCGCGGAGGCTTTCTTT. It translates to CASSLPQGPSAEAFF.

The rearrangement uses TRBV18 and TRBJ2-5; 11 bases map to TRBD1. Germline V gene lookup returns CDR1 KGHSH and CDR2 LQKENI. CDR3 length: 14 amino acids. V gave up 6 bases and J gave up 4 bases; unmatched junction bases: 4. The CDR3 spells CASSSGQGGETQYF. The CDR3 region has the DNA TGTGCCAGCTCGTCGGGACAGGGGGGAGAGACCCAGTACTTC.

The rearrangement joins TRBV11-2 to TRBJ2-3, with D possibly TRBD2 on 6 matching bases. The CDR3 sequence is 14 residues long. The germline V gene has CDR1 SGHAT and CDR2 FQNNGV. Trimming shortened V by 4 bases and J by 0 bases, and 8 bases separated the two germline ends. CDR3 bases: TGTGCCAGCAGCTCGGACTATAGCACAGATACGCAGTATTTT. This gives the protein CASSSDYSTDTQYF.

The V and J genes are TRBV7-9 and TRBJ1-1, with a possible D match to TRBD1 (5 bases). V lost 4 bases, J lost 0 bases, and 9 bases lay in between. The germline gives CDR1 SEHNR, CDR2 FQNEAQ (reference sequence). The CDR3 has 14 residues. The CDR3 DNA reads TGTGCCAGCAGCTCCAGGGCTATGAACACTGAAGCTTTCTTT. It is translated as CASSSRAMNTEAFF. The whole variable domain, remainder taken from reference TRBV7-9 and TRBJ1-1, is DTGVSQNPRHKITKRGQNVTFRCDPISEHNRLYWYRQTLGQGPEFLTYFQNEAQLEKSRLLSDRFSAERPKGSFSTLEIQRTEQGDSAMYLCASSSRAMNTEAFFGQGTRLTVV.

Only a few counts were recorded for this clone. J is TRBJ1-2 and V is TRBV18, with D possibly being TRBD1 (5 bases). The CDR3 totals 14 residues. Trimming shortened V by 4 bases and J by 3 bases, and 12 bases separated the two germline ends. Germline CDR1 is KGHSH and CDR2 is LQKENI. CDR3 sequence reads: CASSRIGEDYGYTF. The CDR3 region has the DNA TGTGCCAGCTCACGAATAGGGGAGGACTATGGCTACACCTTC.

This chain links TRBV7-9 with TRBJ1-1; no definite D call. Germline V lookup: CDR1 SEHNR, CDR2 FQNEAQ (reference sequence). There are 14 residues in the CDR3. Trimming stripped 1 base from V and 5 bases from J, with 11 bases between. CDR3 in DNA: TGTGCCAGCAGCTTAGGGTTTTCGATTACTGAAGCTTTCTTT. As protein: CASSLGFSITEAFF.

This clone was seen only a few times. This chain uses TRBV29-1 with TRBJ1-1; D not resolved. Between the trimmed V and J ends, which lost 3 bases and 4 bases, there was a span of 15 bases. Germline V CDR1 and CDR2: SQVTM, ANQGSEA. The CDR3 totals 14 residues. CDR3 bases: TGCAGCGTTGATCTCTCCGGGTTAGGCACTGAAGCTTTCTTT. This sequence encodes CSVDLSGLGTEAFF.

The rearrangement joins TRBV19 to TRBJ1-5; D remains ambiguous. V was trimmed by 1 base and J by 0 bases, leaving 7 bases between them. CDR1 and CDR2 (germline): LNHDA, SQIVND (reference sequence). CDR3 length: 15 amino acids. CDR3 protein: CASSIGAVSNQPQHF. The CDR3 DNA sequence: TGTGCCAGTAGTATAGGCGCAGTTAGCAATCAGCCCCAGCATTTT.

This chain joins TRBV6-5 and TRBJ1-4; D unresolved. CDR1 is MNHEY, CDR2 SVGAGI, per germline. This CDR3 has 13 residues. Trimming pared 2 bases from V and 4 bases from J, leaving 5 bases between. CDR3 loop: CASSYTINEKLFF. The CDR3 DNA is TGTGCCAGCAGTTACACCATTAATGAAAAACTGTTTTTT.

This chain joins TRBV18 and TRBJ1-2; no definite D call. CDR1 and CDR2 (germline): KGHSH, LQKENI. The V end lost 5 bases, the J end lost 2 bases, and 12 bases lay between the germline ends. The CDR3 runs to 14 residues. The CDR3 nucleotides are TGTGCCAGCTCAAACGAGCGACCAAACTATGGCTACACCTTC. Translation gives CASSNERPNYGYTF.

The V gene is TRBV7-9, the J gene TRBJ1-1, with a possible D match to TRBD1 (6 bases). This CDR3 has 14 residues. Trimming left V 3 bases short and J 2 bases short, with 10 bases between. Germline CDR1 SEHNR, CDR2 FQNEAQ (reference sequence). The CDR3 nucleotides read TGTGCCAGCAGCTTTTGGACAGATAACACTGAAGCTTTCTTT. Amino acids: CASSFWTDNTEAFF.

The rearrangement joins TRBV7-9 to TRBJ2-1; unclear D gene. Looked up from germline, CDR1 is SEHNR and CDR2 is FQNEAQ (reference sequence). Trimming removed 0 bases at V and 7 bases at J, with 1 base between. CDR3 size: 11 residues. The CDR3 reads CASSLANEQFF. CDR3 coding DNA: TGTGCCAGCAGCTTAGCTAATGAGCAGTTCTTC. The full variable domain, completed using reference TRBV7-9 and TRBJ2-1, is DTGVSQNPRHKITKRGQNVTFRCDPISEHNRLYWYRQTLGQGPEFLTYFQNEAQLEKSRLLSDRFSAERPKGSFSTLEIQRTEQGDSAMYLCASSLANEQFFGPGTRLTVL.

The chain has TRBV27 and TRBJ1-4, with a possible D match to TRBD1 (5 bases). Trimming shortened V by 2 bases and J by 6 bases, and 10 bases separated the two germline ends. The CDR3 extends over 14 amino acids. Per the germline V gene, CDR1 is MNHEY and CDR2 is SMNVEV (reference sequence). This chain's CDR3 is CASSLRQSHEKLFF. CDR3 coding DNA: TGTGCCAGCAGTTTAAGACAGTCCCATGAAAAACTGTTTTTT.

The chain couples TRBV19 to TRBJ2-7, with 7 nucleotides matching TRBD1. Trimming removed 6 bases from V and 6 bases from J; junction bases left unmatched: 5. The CDR3 is made up of 12 amino acids. Germline CDR1 LNHDA, CDR2 SQIVND (reference sequence). The CDR3 nucleotides read TGTGCCAGTAGCCGGACAGGCGGCGAGCAGTACTTC. Amino acids: CASSRTGGEQYF.

The chain couples TRBV14 to TRBJ1-1; D gene uncertain. This CDR3 region has 15 residues. The germline CDR1 and CDR2 sequences are SGHDN and FVKESK. Trimming removed 0 bases at V and 5 bases at J, with 13 bases between. As DNA, the CDR3 is TGTGCCAGCAGCCAAGATCTCGGCGCCTATACTGAAGCTTTCTTT. It specifies CASSQDLGAYTEAFF.

V is TRBV2 and J is TRBJ2-7, with unresolved D. The V end was cut by 3 bases, the J end by 2 bases, with 8 bases between. There are 13 residues in the CDR3. Germline V lookup: CDR1 SNHLY, CDR2 FYNNEI. DNA for the CDR3: TGTGCCAGCAGTGACTTCCGTACCTACGAGCAGTACTTC. This sequence encodes CASSDFRTYEQYF.

V and J are TRBV14 and TRBJ1-1; D uncertain. Germline CDR1 SGHDN, CDR2 FVKESK. The CDR3 has 13 amino acids. The ends were cut back, 1 base at V and 1 base at J, with 4 bases in the middle. Here the CDR3 reads CASSQARNTEAFF. The CDR3 DNA sequence: TGTGCCAGCAGCCAAGCACGGAACACTGAAGCTTTCTTT.

The rearrangement links TRBV18 to TRBJ1-1, with a weak D call TRBD1 (6 bases). From germline, CDR1 is KGHSH and CDR2 LQKENI. Trimming shortened V by 3 bases and J by 4 bases, and 9 bases separated the two germline ends. The CDR3 contains 13 residues. The CDR3 DNA reads as TGTGCCAGCTCACCTACAGGGAGCACTGAAGCTTTCTTT. Residues: CASSPTGSTEAFF.

The chain is built from TRBV5-5 and TRBJ1-6; D perhaps matches TRBD1 (5 bases). The CDR3 consists of 15 residues. Trimming left V 3 bases short and J 9 bases short, with 16 bases between. Germline V gene sequence: CDR1 SGHKS, CDR2 YYEKEE (reference sequence). This CDR3 reads CASSWEGRTISPLHF. In DNA, the CDR3 is TGTGCCAGCAGCTGGGAGGGGAGGACTATTTCACCCCTCCACTTT. The variable domain in full, with the rest retrieved from reference TRBV5-5 and TRBJ1-6, is DAGVTQSPTHLIKTRGQQVTLRCSPISGHKSVSWYQQVLGQGPQFIFQYYEKEERGRGNFPDRFSARQFPNYSSELNVNALLLGDSALYLCASSWEGRTISPLHFGNGTRLTVT.

The chain links TRBV11-1 to TRBJ2-5; no firm D call. The V and J ends lost 0 bases and 2 bases respectively, with 10 bases between them. Per the germline V gene, CDR1 is SGHAT and CDR2 is FQDESV (reference sequence). CDR3 length: 15 residues. DNA of the CDR3: TGTGCCAGCAGCTTAGCGTTGGGGTTTCAAGAGACCCAGTACTTC. Its protein product is CASSLALGFQETQYF. Based on the CDR3 plus reference TRBV11-1 and TRBJ2-5, the full variable domain is EAEVAQSPRYKITEKSQAVAFWCDPISGHATLYWYRQILGQGPELLVQFQDESVVDDSQLPKDRFSAERLKGVDSTLKIQPAELGDSAMYLCASSLALGFQETQYFGPGTRLLVL.

The chain recombines TRBV7-3 with TRBJ1-1; TRBD1 matches at 7 bases. The CDR3 length is 15 residues. The J segment lost 2 bases and the V segment lost 4 bases, leaving 7 bases of the junction unmatched. The germline CDR1 and CDR2 sequences are SGHTA and FQGTGA. CDR3 loop: CASSSSGTDNTEAFF. CDR3 bases: TGTGCCAGCAGCTCCTCCGGGACAGATAACACTGAAGCTTTCTTT.